Listed below are T cell receptor beta chains from one sample, sequenced in a study of beta chain features in type 1 diabetes. Generated by immunoSEQ multiplex PCR, the TCRdb table keeps only in-frame clones and is missing some. The sample consists of around 240,000 clones, 16% of them appearing once. Sequencing input: naive CD4+ T cells from blood. All receptors derive from a man aged 25-45 years with type 1 diabetes. Both conserved end residues are part of each CDR3. A D gene is named only where the DNA matches it firmly. Expanded clones are given a class, and other clones once, few, many or no size at all.

CDR3 DNA	CDR3 protein	J gene	V gene	D gene	clone size
TGTGCCTGGACCGTGGGTCTCCTAGTGGCAGATACGCAGTATTTT	CAWTVGLLVADTQYF	TRBJ2-3	TRBV30	.	.
TGTGCCAGCTCACTATCACAGGTACAAAGCAATCAGCCCCAGCATTTT	CASSLSQVQSNQPQHF	TRBJ1-5	TRBV18	.	.
TGTGCCAGCAGTGAGGGGGGGGCCAACGTCCTGACTTTC	CASSEGGANVLTF	TRBJ2-6	TRBV25-1	.	.
TGTGCCAGCAGTTCAAGTGGCAGAACCTACGAGCAGTACTTC	CASSSSGRTYEQYF	TRBJ2-7	TRBV5-6	.	few
TGTGCCAGTCCCCGGGACAGGGCCACCTACGAGCAGTACTTC	CASPRDRATYEQYF	TRBJ2-7	TRBV27	TRBD1	.
TGCAGCGTGCCGACAGGGGCGAACGAAGGGAATGAGCAGTTCTTC	CSVPTGANEGNEQFF	TRBJ2-1	TRBV29-1	TRBD1	few
TGCGCCAGCAGCCCGGAAACAGGGGGAAGAGGCTACACCTTC	CASSPETGGRGYTF	TRBJ1-2	TRBV4-1	TRBD1	few
TGCGCCAGCAGCTTGGTGGGACTAGCCATGGAGACCCAGTACTTC	CASSLVGLAMETQYF	TRBJ2-5	TRBV5-1	TRBD2	few
TGTGCCATCAGAATCACAGGGGGCGGCGCAGATACGCAGTATTTT	CAIRITGGGADTQYF	TRBJ2-3	TRBV10-3	TRBD1	few
TGCAGCGTTGAAGTGACCGGGGCCAACGTCCTGACTTTC	CSVEVTGANVLTF	TRBJ2-6	TRBV29-1	.	few
TGTGCCAGCAGCTGGTACGACTCAAATCAGCCCCAGCATTTT	CASSWYDSNQPQHF	TRBJ1-5	TRBV6-6	.	few
TGCAGCGCACAGGGATCCAACTATGGCTACACCTTC	CSAQGSNYGYTF	TRBJ1-2	TRBV29-1	.	few
TGTGCCAGCAGCACTGGACAGGGATACAATGAAAAACTGTTTTTT	CASSTGQGYNEKLFF	TRBJ1-4	TRBV5-4	TRBD1	few
TGTGCCAGCAGTACCAGCGGGAGCGGAGAGACCCAGTACTTC	CASSTSGSGETQYF	TRBJ2-5	TRBV6-6	TRBD2	few
TGTGCCAGCAGTTTATTGCGAGAAGGGGAGTACTTC	CASSLLREGEYF	TRBJ2-5	TRBV27	.	few
TGTGCCAGCAGCCAACGGCTGGGGCAGTTCTTC	CASSQRLGQFF	TRBJ2-1	TRBV7-9	.	.
TGCGCCAGCAGCCAAGACCAGGGGGCGAGAGGGGCCAACGTCCTGACTTTC	CASSQDQGARGANVLTF	TRBJ2-6	TRBV4-1	TRBD1	few
TGCAGCGTTGCGCGGCGGGAGCGTGCCGGGGAGCTGTTTTTT	CSVARRERAGELFF	TRBJ2-2	TRBV29-1	TRBD2	.
TGCAGCGTCATTCTACCAAGCTCCTACAATGAGCAGTTCTTC	CSVILPSSYNEQFF	TRBJ2-1	TRBV29-1	.	few
TGCGCCAGCAGCTTGTTGAGCGGGAGCGCTTTAGGGAATGAGCAGTTCTTC	CASSLLSGSALGNEQFF	TRBJ2-1	TRBV5-1	TRBD2	.
TGTGCCAGCAGCTTACAGCGTAAAGAGACCCAGTACTTC	CASSLQRKETQYF	TRBJ2-5	TRBV7-2	.	few
TGTGCCAGCAGACCCACTTGGGATTCGGAGACCCAGTACTTC	CASRPTWDSETQYF	TRBJ2-5	TRBV27	.	few
TGTGCCAGCAGCCGAGCAGCTCTCAATGAGCAGTTCTTC	CASSRAALNEQFF	TRBJ2-1	TRBV27	.	.
TGTGCCAGCAGCGTGGGACAGGGTTCTGTCTACAATGAGCAGTTCTTC	CASSVGQGSVYNEQFF	TRBJ2-1	TRBV13	TRBD1	.
TGTGCCAGCAGCTTATCCCGTGTAGCCAAAAACATTCAGTACTTC	CASSLSRVAKNIQYF	TRBJ2-4	TRBV7-2	.	few
TGTGCCAGCAGCTTAGTTGAGGGACGGGAGCAGTACTTC	CASSLVEGREQYF	TRBJ2-7	TRBV7-2	.	.
TGCGCCAGCAGTCAATCGCTCTCTCCGAGCGGGAGAGGGACAGATACGCAGTATTTT	CASSQSLSPSGRGTDTQYF	TRBJ2-3	TRBV23-1	TRBD2	few